This T cell receptor (beta chain) was captured in a study of control samples from healthy donors and cancer patients. The CDR3 totals 13 residues. Trimming pared 0 bases from V and 5 bases from J, leaving 6 bases between. Germline CDR1 reads LGHDT; CDR2 reads YNNKEL (reference sequence). Sequencing was performed with immunoSEQ multiplex PCR; in TCRdb, only in-frame clones are kept and a portion is missing. The repertoire includes roughly 130,000 clones, around 90% of them detected once, and approximately 2.7% sits in the top ten. This receptor was obtained from a man aged 18 to 30 in good health. The sequencing input was blood. The chain recombines TRBV3-1 (or the pseudogene TRBV3-2) with TRBJ2-3; a possible D gene is TRBD2 (5 bases). Here the CDR3 reads CASSQEGEDTQYF. CDR3 nucleotides: TGTGCCAGCAGCCAAGAGGGAGAAGATACGCAGTATTTT.